These 27 T cell receptor beta chains originate from one sample sequenced in a study of blood T cell repertoires in COVID-19. Sequencing used immunoSEQ multiplex PCR; TCRdb keeps in-frame clones, though not all of them. The table shows approximately 110,000 clones, with 69% occurring only once. The material sequenced was peripheral blood. Receptors were obtained from a man aged 80 or over with acute or convalescent COVID-19.

The chain couples TRBV4-2 to TRBJ2-1; 7 nucleotides agree with TRBD2. Germline-derived CDR1 and CDR2 are LGHNA and YNFKEQ. The CDR3 has 17 amino acids. With V trimmed by 3 bases and J by 2 bases, 10 bases remained unmatched. CDR3 amino acids: CASSHLGGDPTYNEQFF. CDR3 in DNA: TGTGCCAGCAGCCATCTGGGAGGGGACCCCACCTACAATGAGCAGTTCTTC.

The chain is built from TRBV4-1 and TRBJ2-3, with 7 positions matching TRBD1. This CDR3 contains 16 residues. V lost 0 bases, J lost 4 bases, and 7 bases stayed unmatched. CDR1 and CDR2 from the germline V gene are MGHRA and YSYEKL. CDR3 amino acids: CASSQDVAGGSDTQYF. CDR3 coding DNA: TGCGCCAGCAGCCAAGATGTGGCAGGGGGTTCAGATACGCAGTATTTT.

The chain combines TRBV9 with TRBJ2-1, with D perhaps matching TRBD2 (6 bases). Germline CDR1 and CDR2: SGDLS and YYNGEE. The CDR3 has 15 residues. The V and J ends lost 0 bases and 5 bases respectively, with 12 bases between them. The CDR3 nucleotides read TGTGCCAGCAGCGTAGCGGGAGAAAGTAACAATGAGCAGTTCTTC. This translates into CASSVAGESNNEQFF.

The V gene is TRBV18, the J gene TRBJ1-2; D ambiguous. Trimming shortened V by 4 bases and J by 3 bases, and 18 bases separated the two germline ends. Germline assignment: CDR1 KGHSH and CDR2 LQKENI. The CDR3 has 16 amino acids. The CDR3 bases are TGTGCCAGCTCACAAACGCGGGATACCTTTTACTATGGCTACACCTTC. It codes for CASSQTRDTFYYGYTF. The full variable domain, completed using reference TRBV18 and TRBJ1-2, is NAGVMQNPRHLVRRRGQEARLRCSPMKGHSHVYWYRQLPEEGLKFMVYLQKENIIDESGMPKERFSAEFPKEGPSILRIQQVVRGDSAAYFCASSQTRDTFYYGYTFGSGTRLTVV.

This clone was seen just once. The rearrangement uses TRBV19 and TRBJ2-1; the D is unclear. This CDR3 region has 11 residues. V lost 6 bases to trimming and J lost 8 bases, with 8 bases between them. Germline V gene lookup returns CDR1 LNHDA and CDR2 SQIVND (reference sequence). CDR3 nucleotide sequence: TGTGCCAGTAGAAGCCGGGATGAGCAGTTCTTC. Translated, it gives CASRSRDEQFF.

CDR3: CASSQDGGQGADYGYTF. Here the CDR3 DNA reads TGTGCCAGCAGCCAAGATGGGGGACAGGGGGCCGACTATGGCTACACCTTC. The rearrangement joins TRBV3-1 (or the pseudogene TRBV3-2) to TRBJ1-2; 12 bases are shared with TRBD1. CDR1 and CDR2 from the germline V gene are LGHDT and YNNKEL (reference sequence). CDR3 length equals 17 residues. The trim removed 0 bases at V and 3 bases at J, leaving 5 bases unmatched.

This clone is a singleton in its sample. This chain connects TRBV5-1 to TRBJ1-5, with 7 nucleotides matching TRBD1. The CDR3 has 13 amino acids. J gave up 7 bases and V 2 bases, and 3 bases lay outside the gene matches. Germline V gene data show CDR1 as SGHRS and CDR2 as YFSETQ. This chain's CDR3 is CASSLGGPQPQHF. For the CDR3, the DNA is TGCGCCAGCAGCTTAGGGGGCCCACAGCCCCAGCATTTT.

V is TRBV10-2 and J is TRBJ1-5; D possibly corresponds to TRBD1 (5 bases). V was clipped by 6 bases and J by 6 bases, with 12 bases between them. The CDR3 runs 13 residues. The germline V gene encodes CDR1 WSHSY and CDR2 SAAADI. Written as DNA, the CDR3 is TGCGCCAGCAGGGGGGGATTCGGTCAGCCCCAGCATTTT. Translating it yields CASRGGFGQPQHF.

This clone was seen at least ten times. This sequence joins TRBV5-6 and TRBJ2-7; 7 positions match TRBD2. CDR3 length equals 13 residues. Germline lookup yields CDR1 SGHDT and CDR2 YYEEEE. The V gene end was trimmed by 4 bases and the J gene end by 1 base; junction bases not matched to a gene: 2. The CDR3 sequence is CASSKAGSYEQYF. The CDR3 nucleotides read TGTGCCAGCAGCAAAGCGGGGTCCTACGAGCAGTACTTC.

The gene calls are TRBV19 and TRBJ2-7, with 10 bases fitting TRBD2. Unmatched junction bases numbered 18, after V lost 1 base and J lost 3 bases. The CDR3 length is 20 residues. The germline CDR1 and CDR2 sequences are LNHDA and SQIVND (reference sequence). CDR3 in amino acids: CASSIVRASGTSESNYEQYF. The DNA for the CDR3 is TGTGCCAGTAGTATAGTCAGGGCGTCCGGGACTAGCGAATCGAACTACGAGCAGTACTTC.

The sample holds a few counts of this clone. This sequence joins TRBV18 and TRBJ1-2; D not certain. V was clipped by 3 bases and J by 1 base, with 15 bases between them. CDR1 is KGHSH and CDR2 is LQKENI in the germline V gene. The CDR3 runs to 16 residues. CDR3 region: CASSPTEVGGNYGYTF. The CDR3 DNA reads as TGTGCCAGCTCACCCACGGAGGTGGGAGGTAACTATGGCTACACCTTC.

This clone was picked up one time. The chain is built from TRBV5-1 and TRBJ2-7; possible D gene TRBD1, 5 bases. The V gene lost 4 bases and the J gene lost 3 bases, with 14 bases spanning the gap. The CDR3 consists of 14 residues. Germline CDR1 SGHRS, CDR2 YFSETQ. CDR3 DNA sequence: TGCGCCAGCAGCCCTATAGGGGCTGACTACGAGCAGTACTTC. Translation: CASSPIGADYEQYF.

This clone was counted between two and nine times. The chain couples TRBV7-2 to TRBJ1-5; D remains unclear. Germline V gene data show CDR1 as SGHTA and CDR2 as FQGNSA. The CDR3 sequence is 14 residues long. V was pared by 0 bases and J by 9 bases, with 12 bases between. This CDR3 is CASSLATGFMPQHF. Written as DNA, the CDR3 is TGTGCCAGCAGCTTAGCAACGGGATTCATGCCCCAGCATTTT. The full variable domain, its missing parts supplied by reference TRBV7-2 and TRBJ1-5, is GAGVSQSPSNKVTEKGKDVELRCDPISGHTALYWYRQSLGQGLEFLIYFQGNSAPDKSGLPSDRFSAERTGGSVSTLTIQRTQQEDSAVYLCASSLATGFMPQHFGDGTRLSIL.

The gene calls are TRBV28 and TRBJ2-1; 9 bases align to TRBD2. Germline values: CDR1 MDHEN, CDR2 SYDVKM. V dropped 3 bases and J dropped 0; count of bases not matched to a gene: 6. The CDR3 is 17 amino acids. The CDR3 spells CASSLAGGWVSYNEQFF. The CDR3 coding sequence is TGTGCCAGCAGTTTGGCGGGAGGGTGGGTCTCCTACAATGAGCAGTTCTTC.

This chain connects TRBV6-5 to TRBJ1-6, with D tentatively TRBD1 (6 bases). The V gene's germline CDR1 is MNHEY and CDR2 SVGAGI. CDR3 size: 13 residues. V was clipped by 7 bases and J by 8 bases, with 12 bases between them. The CDR3 sequence is CASTRGKDSPLHF. CDR3 sequence (DNA): TGTGCCAGCACGAGGGGGAAGGATTCACCCCTCCACTTT.

This clone was seen only a few times. The gene calls are TRBV6-5 and TRBJ2-7; D is possibly TRBD2 (6 bases). Germline V CDR1 and CDR2: MNHEY, SVGAGI. The length of the CDR3 is 14 residues. The V and J ends lost 11 bases and 0 bases respectively, with 17 bases between them. CDR3 sequence: CAGGRQLSSYEQYF. CDR3 nucleotide sequence: TGTGCCGGGGGGAGACAGCTAAGCTCCTACGAGCAGTACTTC.

This clone was counted only a few times. J is TRBJ2-1 and V is TRBV20-1, with 9 bases that match TRBD2. V was clipped by 3 bases and J by 3 bases; unmatched bases: 6. CDR3 length: 15 amino acids. Germline assignment: CDR1 DFQATT and CDR2 SNEGSKA (reference sequence). CDR3 in amino acids: CSASSPSGIYNEQFF. CDR3 in DNA: TGCAGTGCTAGTAGTCCTAGCGGGATCTACAATGAGCAGTTCTTC.

V usage is TRBV28 and J usage is TRBJ2-1; 7 bases line up with TRBD1. J gave up 4 bases and V 5 bases, and 8 bases lay outside the gene matches. This CDR3 has 15 residues. From germline, CDR1 is MDHEN and CDR2 SYDVKM. CDR3 in amino acids: CASSEAGTVYNEQFF. The CDR3 DNA follows: TGTGCCAGCAGTGAAGCCGGGACAGTTTACAATGAGCAGTTCTTC.

This clone was seen only once. The chain carries TRBV5-6 and TRBJ2-2; a weak D match, TRBD2 (5 bases). Germline CDR1 is SGHDT and CDR2 is YYEEEE. The V end lost 3 bases, the J end lost 6 bases, and 18 bases lay between the germline ends. This CDR3 is built from 16 residues. The CDR3 reads CASSYPSGSLAGELFF. For the CDR3, the DNA is TGTGCCAGCAGCTACCCGTCTGGGAGCCTGGCCGGGGAGCTGTTTTTT.

This clone was counted a few times. At the DNA level, this CDR3 is encoded by other sequences in the same sample as well. Here the CDR3 reads CASSFTERTEAFF. The CDR3 coding sequence is TGTGCCAGCAGCTTTACCGAGAGGACTGAAGCTTTCTTT. This chain joins TRBV11-2 and TRBJ1-1; D uncertain. Germline V gene lookup returns CDR1 SGHAT and CDR2 FQNNGV. The V end lost 3 bases, the J end lost 5 bases, and 10 bases lay between the germline ends. This CDR3 region has 13 residues.

The rearrangement joins TRBV9 to TRBJ1-4; D possibly corresponds to TRBD1 (6 bases). Germline V lookup: CDR1 SGDLS, CDR2 YYNGEE. Trimming shortened V by 3 bases and J by 0 bases, and 9 bases separated the two germline ends. The CDR3 is made up of 15 amino acids. The chain's CDR3 is CASSETGATNEKLFF. CDR3 sequence (DNA): TGTGCCAGCAGCGAGACAGGTGCAACTAATGAAAAACTGTTTTTT.

The chain links TRBV6-4 to TRBJ1-2; 10 bases agree with TRBD1. This CDR3 is built from 13 residues. Unmatched junction bases numbered 5, after V lost 6 bases and J lost 7 bases. From germline, CDR1 is MRHNA and CDR2 SNTAGT. The CDR3 sequence is CASSGDRGGGYTF. The DNA for the CDR3 is TGTGCCAGCAGCGGGGACAGGGGAGGTGGCTACACCTTC.

The genes are TRBV7-2 and TRBJ2-3; D is uncertain. V was shortened by 0 bases and J by 4 bases, with 5 bases between the two germline ends. Per the germline V gene, CDR1 is SGHTA and CDR2 is FQGNSA. The CDR3 contains 13 residues. CDR3 DNA sequence: TGTGCCAGCAGCTTAGCCCCCGCAGATACGCAGTATTTT. As protein: CASSLAPADTQYF.

The chain recombines TRBV6-6 with TRBJ1-5; the D gene is possibly TRBD1 (5 bases). V lost 5 bases to trimming and J lost 7 bases, with 15 bases between them. Germline V CDR1 and CDR2: MNHNY, SVGAGI (reference sequence). The CDR3 spans 14 residues. CDR3 sequence (DNA): TGTGCCAGCAGTAATCCTTCAGGGCTCCAGCCCCAGCATTTT. It is translated as CASSNPSGLQPQHF.

V usage is TRBV4-1 and J usage is TRBJ1-3, with 9 bases identical to TRBD1. The CDR3 sequence is 17 residues long. The V and J ends lost 4 bases and 8 bases, in that order; junction bases with no gene match: 15. The germline CDR1 and CDR2 sequences are MGHRA and YSYEKL. The CDR3 here is CASSRQSGTGLGYTIYF. In DNA, the CDR3 is TGCGCCAGCAGCCGCCAATCCGGGACAGGGCTTGGCTACACCATATATTTT.

This rearrangement joins TRBV7-2 to TRBJ1-3; possible D gene TRBD1, 5 bases. This CDR3 has 16 residues. Germline CDR1 is SGHTA and CDR2 is FQGNSA. V lost 1 base and J lost 3, with 13 bases in between. CDR3 protein: CASSLVSRVRGNTIYF. The CDR3 nucleotides are TGTGCCAGCAGCTTAGTGTCCAGGGTTCGTGGAAACACCATATATTTT.

The V call is TRBV15, the J call TRBJ2-1; TRBD2 might be the D (6 bases). Trimming cost V 5 bases and J 4 bases, with 15 bases left between them. CDR1 is LNHNV and CDR2 is YYDKDF in the germline V gene (reference sequence). The length of the CDR3 is 15 residues. The CDR3 DNA is TGTGCCACCAGCGGAGGGGATGGCGGGTACAATGAGCAGTTCTTC. Encoded protein: CATSGGDGGYNEQFF.